The present entry profiles one TCR beta chain with its context. Its antigen remains undetermined. Per-nucleotide qualities are absent, and no much larger clonotype sits a single base away. This specimen belongs to a study of cytomegalovirus exposure and HLA in healthy donors (TCRdb year 2017). Turning to the overall study: An earlier analysis of some 500 of the donors reported roughly 270 Gb of sequence data and around 120 million unique TCR beta sequences from about 179 million T cells. Roughly five DR-DQ haplotypes were treated as single units for association and clustering because of strong linkage in the cohort. In a later analysis, previously published TCR beta repertoires from about 640 donors were re-analyzed and high-resolution HLA genotyping was added so that TCR occurrence patterns could be studied. Typing coverage differed by locus: A, B, C, DRB1 and DQB1 were typed in about 620-630 donors, DQA1 in 500 to 550, DPA1 in some 570, and DPB1 in approximately 450. Of the 300 to 500 genotyped donors, 75% to 85% were placed in the genetic ancestry cluster associated with self-reported Caucasian donors. Every repertoire in the discovery cohort had been generated on one and the same sequencing platform. Donor age, sex, ethnicity and CMV serostatus were collected together with the repertoire data. Class I and class II HLA loci were covered by the typing at four-digit resolution. In the later analysis, no new phenotypic data were used to find candidate immune exposures; instead, reliance was placed on TCR beta sequences and their occurrence across donors. Besides the first cohort of 666 subjects, a separate validation cohort made up of over 100 different subjects was used. An earlier analysis of 587 of the donors applied high-throughput TCR beta sequencing to assess whether each TCR beta V gene segment acted as functional or pseudogenic. A later genetic analysis took genome-wide SNP genotypes for about 55% of the roughly 670 donors and used that subset as a discovery cohort. The T cell repertoires of around 670 subjects were profiled by immunosequencing and related to cytomegalovirus serostatus. High-throughput TCR immunosequencing, statistical association of individual TCRs with disease status, and machine learning were combined to predict cytomegalovirus infection status. The study was designed to test whether signatures of past pathogen exposure could be identified by cataloging public T cell receptors. On average, roughly 200,000 unique TCR beta nucleotide sequences were sequenced per donor among a few hundred genotyped donors of the cohort, with roughly 18% of those sequences being non-productive. Approximately 300 gigabases of sequencing data and approximately 92 million unique TCR sequences made up an early release that covered nearly 650 HLA-typed donors.

Study-wide conclusions, independent of this receptor: Strong co-occurrence of HLA alleles, especially DR and DQ, made assigning TCR associations to individual alleles difficult. Most TCR sequences were observed very rarely across donors, whereas some public TCRs were present in many individuals. The study listed approximately 150 TCR beta chains as associated with cytomegalovirus. In vitro tests confirmed that a few of the cytomegalovirus-associated TCR beta chains recognize cytomegalovirus antigens. This cohort had only TCR beta chains sequenced, and the lack of alpha or paired-chain data limited which features could be detected. In a later analysis, TCR association rates were found to vary across HLA loci, with the most associated TCRs seen for DRB1 alleles and the fewest for HLA-C alleles. An earlier analysis of some 590 of the donors showed that most TCR beta V segments appeared in productive rearrangements either about 87% or about 30% of the time, which broadly matched IMGT annotations. Roughly 17 rarely observed V segments, including chromosome 9 orphons, were excluded from the earlier analysis of approximately 500 of the donors because counts were too low. A further reported finding was that TCR beta sequences accurately predicted the HLA-A and HLA-B alleles for most subjects in the first cohort. Immune exposure information for the cohort was limited to CMV serostatus. Because HLA typing was missing for some donors at each locus, association tests included only the typed subset. A cluster of highly shared sequence variants was judged likely to represent a technical artifact of the sequencing pipeline. In a later analysis, around 17,000 TCR beta sequences were associated with specific HLA alleles at a false discovery rate of 0.05. Sequencing depth was assumed to be roughly uniform across donors in the presence/absence analyses, though that assumption may not hold. In a later analysis, several top co-occurrence clusters were reported to appear linked to parvovirus B19, influenza, CMV and Epstein-Barr virus. In a later analysis, HLA-associated TCR beta chains showed more clonal expansion and lower generation probabilities than non-associated chains that were equally common. Cytomegalovirus status was reported to be diagnosed by the classifier with high specificity and sensitivity in both the original and validation cohorts. Because the 87-base-pair reads could not distinguish some IMGT-functional V segments, including TRBV6-2 and TRBV6-3, those segments were excluded. Correlated functional status among segregating V segments might reflect linkage disequilibrium, but an unknown experimental factor could not be ruled out. A later analysis found that most CMV-associated TCR beta chains appeared HLA-restricted, with HLA associations seemingly driven largely by CMV exposure. According to a later genetic analysis, donors in an Asian-associated ancestry cluster had fewer N-insertions in productive TCRs than the roughly 700-donor mean. V-gene and J-gene trimming of TCR beta chains was associated with a missense DCLRE1C variant in a later genetic analysis, and the association was replicated in an independent cohort. According to the authors, the approach could potentially be generalized to other disease states and immunological phenotypes.

In total, 600 or so healthy bone marrow donors made up the cohort. All cohort members were sampled while nominally healthy, although unrecorded immune exposures were likely present. The donor tested CMV seropositive, placing the donor among the 289 seropositive members of the cohort. Every donor gave a peripheral blood sample, and the peripheral blood mononuclear cells from that sample were used for TCR beta sequencing. Genomic DNA extraction from the blood cell samples was performed with the Qiagen DNeasy Blood Extraction Kit. Libraries came from the immunoSEQ multiplex PCR assay. The multiplex PCR relied on a mix of 60 forward primers for TCR Vbeta segments and 13 reverse primers for TCR Jbeta segments. Amplification of the CDR3 region of rearranged TCR beta genes was performed with a multiplex PCR assay on genomic DNA. Amplified TCR beta libraries were sequenced as 87-base-pair reads on the Illumina HiSeq System. Per the authors' processing: A later analysis tallied around 87 million unique TCR beta chains across the 700 or so repertoires, and about 12 million of those chains were shared by two or more donors. To remove PCR and sequencing errors, raw reads were error-corrected and collapsed into unique sequences using a nearest-neighbor algorithm that merged closely related sequences. V, D and J gene segments were assigned by aligning CDR3 sequences to IMGT reference sequences. For a sequence to be retained, a match of at least six nucleotides was required to both a V gene segment and a J gene segment. A rearrangement counted as productive if the CDR3 had no stop codons and remained in frame with V and J, and every other rearrangement counted as non-productive. CDR3 was defined by IMGT convention, running from the second conserved V-encoded cysteine to the conserved J-encoded phenylalanine. In an earlier analysis of around 570 of the donors, sequences lacking an unambiguous match to a single V gene segment were excluded. An earlier analysis of just under 600 of the donors called V segments functional above 56.7% productive rearrangements and segregating when the between-donor standard deviation exceeded 5%. A statistical classification framework was built to diagnose cytomegalovirus status from the catalog of TCR beta chain sequences. A later analysis assigned V and J genes by comparing TCR nucleotide sequences with IMGT/GENE-DB human TR gene sequences. A later analysis assigned CDR3 sequences and most-parsimonious VDJ recombination scenarios with the TCRdist pipeline. In a later analysis, each TCR beta chain was defined by its CDR3 amino acid sequence together with its V-gene family, and reads lacking a unique V-gene family were excluded. In a later analysis, around 650 highly shared, low-generation-probability nucleotide sequences were removed to address suspected cross-contamination and a sequencing artifact. In a later analysis, a clonal expansion index was calculated for each public chain from normalized within-repertoire ranks of inferred template counts. In a later analysis, generation probabilities were computed using a VDJ recombination model fitted to out-of-frame rearrangements, and the results were checked against IGoR. In a later analysis, TCR-TCR, TCR-HLA and TCR-CMV co-occurrence was scored with hypergeometric tests, and a repertoire-size bias correction was applied to TCR pairs. In a later analysis, false discovery rates were estimated by permuting HLA or CMV assignments 20 times. A later analysis grouped co-occurring TCRs with DBSCAN, adding TCRdist sequence similarity when clustering within HLA-allele-positive subsets. Co-occurrence clustering excluded repertoires with fewer than 30,000 or more than 120,000 public chains, plus five with anomalous nucleotide sharing. TCRdb retrieved this table from immuneACCESS and kept in-frame rearrangements only. Not all clones are present; in checked studies, unresolved V genes account for under half, and no reason is known for the remainder. For V, J and clone size, that table is used; D and trimming come from the DNA. The sample yields 95,000 to 130,000 clones; 70% to 80% were counted once. The ten largest clones capture approximately 4% of the sample.

The V end loses 7 bases and the J end loses 0 bases, and a stretch of 7 bases separates them. CDR1 and CDR2 are drawn from the germline V gene: SQVTM, ANQGSEA. Inclusive of the bounding cysteine and phenylalanine, the CDR3 is 12 residues long. The sequence is cut down to CDR3 DNA, 36 bases in frame from base 1. The receptor was isolated from a young man in good health and CMV-seropositive. The V and J genes are TRBV29-1 and TRBJ2-4; no D gene can be assigned with confidence. Sequences were obtained from PBMCs. The sequenced DNA is TGCAGCGGTTCCCTAGCCAAAAACATTCAGTACTTC. This gives the protein CSGSLAKNIQYF.